The 8 T cell receptor beta chains in this list originate from one sample, sequenced in a study of T cell responses to AZD1222 COVID-19 vaccine. TCRdb's copy holds only in-frame clones and misses some; the assay was immunoSEQ multiplex PCR. The repertoire holds 120,000 or so clones, with about 85% as singletons. This specimen was peripheral blood, taken on day 0 of AZD1222 vaccination. The receptors come from an adult in good health.

The chain uses TRBV9 and TRBJ1-3; D uncertain. V shed 6 bases and J shed 3 bases, with 16 bases lying between them. The CDR3 loop spans 15 amino acids. CDR1 and CDR2 (germline): SGDLS, YYNGEE. The CDR3 region has the DNA TGTGCCAGCACCTCCCCGTGGGCGGGTGGAAACACCATATATTTT. It codes for CASTSPWAGGNTIYF.

This clone was seen a few times. The J gene is TRBJ1-3, the V gene TRBV20-1; no definite D call. Trimming took 3 bases from V and 8 from J, leaving 17 bases between them. Germline CDR1 is DFQATT and CDR2 is SNEGSKA (reference sequence). This CDR3 region has 14 residues. CDR3 amino acids: CSASLEGSVDTIYF. In DNA, the CDR3 is TGCAGTGCTAGTTTGGAGGGTTCCGTTGACACCATATATTTT.

The J gene is TRBJ1-6, the V gene TRBV7-9; tentative D call: TRBD1 (6 bases). The CDR3 runs to 14 residues. The germline V gene encodes CDR1 SEHNR and CDR2 FQNEAQ (reference sequence). Trimming pared 1 base from V and 10 bases from J, leaving 11 bases between. CDR3 in amino acids: CASSLGQGKSPLHF. The CDR3 DNA follows: TGTGCCAGCAGCTTAGGGCAGGGGAAGTCACCCCTCCACTTT.

This clone was seen once. V gene TRBV19 combines with J gene TRBJ1-2; 7 positions match TRBD1. The V gene end was trimmed by 4 bases and the J gene end by 8 bases; junction bases not matched to a gene: 7. The length of the CDR3 is 13 residues. The germline V gene encodes CDR1 LNHDA and CDR2 SQIVND (reference sequence). The CDR3 reads CASSTPQGRGYTF. The CDR3, as DNA: TGTGCCAGTAGTACCCCACAGGGGAGGGGCTACACCTTC.

The V and J genes are TRBV10-3 and TRBJ2-7; D call uncertain. The length of the CDR3 is 12 residues. Germline lookup yields CDR1 ENHRY and CDR2 SYGVKD. The V and J ends lost 2 bases and 2 bases respectively, with 4 bases between them. The CDR3, as DNA: TGTGCCATCAGTGAGAACCCCTACGAGCAGTACTTC. Residues: CAISENPYEQYF.

The chain carries TRBV15 and TRBJ1-5; 10 nucleotides line up with TRBD1. V lost 2 bases and J lost 7; bases outside the gene matches: 8. The germline V gene encodes CDR1 LNHNV and CDR2 YYDKDF (reference sequence). The CDR3 spans 16 residues. The CDR3 DNA reads as TGTGCCACCAGCAGAAAACAAGGGACAGGGGCCCAGCCCCAGCATTTT. Its translation is CATSRKQGTGAQPQHF.

This clone appeared a single time. In nucleotides, the CDR3 is TGTGCCAGCAATGAAGCACGGGGACCCTCCTACGAGCAGTACTTC. As protein: CASNEARGPSYEQYF. The rearrangement links TRBV28 to TRBJ2-7; D tentatively fits TRBD1 or TRBD2 (5 bases each). This CDR3 region has 15 residues. From germline, CDR1 is MDHEN and CDR2 SYDVKM. The V and J ends lost 7 bases and 0 bases respectively, with 16 bases between them.

The CDR3, as DNA: TGTGCCAGCAGCCAACAGAGCATTCCCTATGGCTACACCTTC. This sequence encodes CASSQQSIPYGYTF. The chain employs TRBV3-1 (or the pseudogene TRBV3-2) and TRBJ1-2; no firm D call. V was trimmed by 2 bases and J by 4 bases, leaving 11 bases between them. Germline values: CDR1 LGHDT, CDR2 YNNKEL (reference sequence). This CDR3 region has 14 residues.